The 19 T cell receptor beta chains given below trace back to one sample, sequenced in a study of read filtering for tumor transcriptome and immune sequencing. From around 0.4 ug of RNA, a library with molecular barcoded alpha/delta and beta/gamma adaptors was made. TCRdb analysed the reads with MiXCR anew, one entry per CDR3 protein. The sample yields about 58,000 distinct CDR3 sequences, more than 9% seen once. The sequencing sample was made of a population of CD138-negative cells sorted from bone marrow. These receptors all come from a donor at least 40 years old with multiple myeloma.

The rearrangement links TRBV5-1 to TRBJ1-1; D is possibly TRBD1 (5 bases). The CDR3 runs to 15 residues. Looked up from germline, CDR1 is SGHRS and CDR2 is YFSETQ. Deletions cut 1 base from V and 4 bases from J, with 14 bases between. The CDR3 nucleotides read TGCGCCAGCAGCTTGTTGCTAGCGGGGGGCACTGAAGCTTTCTTT. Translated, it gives CASSLLLAGGTEAFF.

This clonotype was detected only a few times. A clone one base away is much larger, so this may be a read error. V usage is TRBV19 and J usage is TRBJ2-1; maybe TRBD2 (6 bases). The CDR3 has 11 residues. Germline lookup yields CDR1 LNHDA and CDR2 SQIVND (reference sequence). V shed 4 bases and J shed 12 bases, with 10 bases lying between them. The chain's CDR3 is CASSTGDGQFF. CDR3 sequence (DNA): TGTGCCAGTAGTACGGGGGATGGGCAGTTCTTC.

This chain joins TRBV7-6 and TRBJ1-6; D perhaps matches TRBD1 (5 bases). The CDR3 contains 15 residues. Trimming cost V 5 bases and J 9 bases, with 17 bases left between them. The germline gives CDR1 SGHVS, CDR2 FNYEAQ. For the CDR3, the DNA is TGTGCCAGCAGCCGATTAGGGTTCGGGGGTTCACCCCTCCACTTT. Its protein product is CASSRLGFGGSPLHF.

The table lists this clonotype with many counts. CDR3 DNA sequence: TGCAGCGTTGTATCTTTCCCGACAGGGGGAAATCAGCCCCAGCATTTT. Translation gives CSVVSFPTGGNQPQHF. This chain connects TRBV29-1 to TRBJ1-5; 9 bases align to TRBD1. The CDR3 is 16 amino acids. V shed 4 bases and J 4 bases; nucleotides not matched to a gene: 11. From germline, CDR1 is SQVTM and CDR2 ANQGSEA.

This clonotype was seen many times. The CDR3 here is CASSPGTGGRKLFF. DNA for the CDR3: TGTGCCAGCAGCCCCGGGACAGGGGGCAGAAAACTGTTTTTT. This chain links TRBV6-1 with TRBJ1-4, with 12 bases lining up with TRBD1. The CDR3 runs to 14 residues. Unmatched junction bases numbered 6, after V lost 6 bases and J lost 10 bases. Germline V gene lookup returns CDR1 MNHNS and CDR2 SASEGT.

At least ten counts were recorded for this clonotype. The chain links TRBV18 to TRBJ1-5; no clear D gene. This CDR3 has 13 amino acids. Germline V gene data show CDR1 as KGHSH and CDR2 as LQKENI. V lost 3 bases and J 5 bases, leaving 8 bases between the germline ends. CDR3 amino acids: CASSPTEDQPQHF. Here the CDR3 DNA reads TGTGCCAGCTCACCGACTGAGGATCAGCCCCAGCATTTT.

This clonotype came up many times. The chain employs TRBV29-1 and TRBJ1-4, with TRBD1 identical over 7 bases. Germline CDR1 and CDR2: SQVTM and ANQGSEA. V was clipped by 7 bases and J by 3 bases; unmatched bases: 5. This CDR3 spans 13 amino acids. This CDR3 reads CSGQGGPNEKLFF. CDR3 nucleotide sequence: TGCAGCGGACAGGGAGGGCCTAATGAAAAACTGTTTTTT.

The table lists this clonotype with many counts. The CDR3 region is CASRGPGQTNTGELFF. The CDR3 DNA follows: TGTGCCAGCAGGGGGCCGGGACAGACGAACACCGGGGAGCTGTTTTTT. The chain employs TRBV7-9 and TRBJ2-2; 7 nucleotides align to TRBD1. J lost 0 bases, V lost 6 bases, and 7 bases had no gene match. Germline assignment: CDR1 SEHNR and CDR2 FQNEAQ (reference sequence). The CDR3 is made up of 16 amino acids.

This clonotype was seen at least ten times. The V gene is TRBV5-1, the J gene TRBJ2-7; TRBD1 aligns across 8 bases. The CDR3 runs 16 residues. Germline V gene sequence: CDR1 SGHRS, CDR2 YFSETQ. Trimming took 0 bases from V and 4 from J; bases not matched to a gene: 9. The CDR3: CASSLVSTGALYEQYF. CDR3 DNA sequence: TGCGCCAGCAGCTTGGTTTCGACAGGGGCTCTATACGAGCAGTACTTC.

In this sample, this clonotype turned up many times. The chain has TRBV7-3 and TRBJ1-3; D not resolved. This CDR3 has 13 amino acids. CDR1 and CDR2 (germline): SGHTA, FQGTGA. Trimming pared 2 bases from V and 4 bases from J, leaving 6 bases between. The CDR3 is CASSLSLGNTIYF. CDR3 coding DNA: TGTGCCAGCAGCTTATCACTCGGAAACACCATATATTTT.

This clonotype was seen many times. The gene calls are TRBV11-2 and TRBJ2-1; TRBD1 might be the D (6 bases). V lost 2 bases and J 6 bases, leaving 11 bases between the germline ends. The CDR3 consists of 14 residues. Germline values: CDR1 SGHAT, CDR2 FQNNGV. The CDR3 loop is CASSLTRDTNEQFF. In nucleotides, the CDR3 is TGTGCCAGCAGCTTAACCCGGGACACCAATGAGCAGTTCTTC.

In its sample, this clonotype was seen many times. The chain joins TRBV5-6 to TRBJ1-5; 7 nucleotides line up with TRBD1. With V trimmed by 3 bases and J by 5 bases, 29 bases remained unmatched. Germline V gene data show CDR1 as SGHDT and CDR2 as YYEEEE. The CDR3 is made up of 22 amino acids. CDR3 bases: TGTGCCAGCAGCTCAAAACCGTCATCGATGAGCCGGACAGGCGCTGGGGATCAGCCCCAGCATTTT. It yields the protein CASSSKPSSMSRTGAGDQPQHF.

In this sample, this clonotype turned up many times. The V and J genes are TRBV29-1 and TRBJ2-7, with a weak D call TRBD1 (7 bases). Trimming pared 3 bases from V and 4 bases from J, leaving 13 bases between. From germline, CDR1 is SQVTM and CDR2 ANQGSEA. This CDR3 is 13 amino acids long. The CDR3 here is CSVDGGGDYEQYF. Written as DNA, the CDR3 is TGCAGCGTTGACGGAGGGGGCGATTACGAGCAGTACTTC.

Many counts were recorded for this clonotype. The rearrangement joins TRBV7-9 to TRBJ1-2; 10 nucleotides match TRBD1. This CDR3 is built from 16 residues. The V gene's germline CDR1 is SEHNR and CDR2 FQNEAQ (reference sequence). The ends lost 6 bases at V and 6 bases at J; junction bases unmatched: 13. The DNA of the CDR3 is TGTGCCAGCAGTAGTGAATTCTCCGGGACAGGGGATGGCTACACCTTC. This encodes CASSSEFSGTGDGYTF.

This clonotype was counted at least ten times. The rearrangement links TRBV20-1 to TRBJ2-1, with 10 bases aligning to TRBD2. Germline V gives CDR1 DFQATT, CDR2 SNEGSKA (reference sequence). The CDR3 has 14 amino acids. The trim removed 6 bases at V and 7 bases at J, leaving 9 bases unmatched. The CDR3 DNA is TGCAGTGCGTCTCCGGGACTAGCGCGGAATGAGCAGTTCTTC. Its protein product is CSASPGLARNEQFF.

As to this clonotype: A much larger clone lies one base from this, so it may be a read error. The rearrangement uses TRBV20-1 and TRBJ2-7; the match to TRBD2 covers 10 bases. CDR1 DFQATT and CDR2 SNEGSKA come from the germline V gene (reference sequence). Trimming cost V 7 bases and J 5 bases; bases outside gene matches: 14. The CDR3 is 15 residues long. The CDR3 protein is CSGSPPSGGADEQYF. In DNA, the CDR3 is TGCAGTGGTTCCCCCCCCAGCGGGGGGGCCGACGAGCAGTACTTC.

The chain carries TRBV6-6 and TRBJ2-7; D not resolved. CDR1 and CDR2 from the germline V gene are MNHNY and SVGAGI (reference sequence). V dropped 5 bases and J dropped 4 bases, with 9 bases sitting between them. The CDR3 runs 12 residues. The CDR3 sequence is CASSREFYEQYF. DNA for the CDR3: TGTGCCAGCAGTCGCGAATTTTACGAGCAGTACTTC.

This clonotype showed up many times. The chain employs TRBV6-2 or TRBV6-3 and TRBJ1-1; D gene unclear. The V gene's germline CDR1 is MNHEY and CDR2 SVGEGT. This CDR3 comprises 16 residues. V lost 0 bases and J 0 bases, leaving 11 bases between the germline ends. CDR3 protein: CASSYSAGEVNTEAFF. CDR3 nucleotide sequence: TGTGCCAGCAGTTACTCGGCAGGAGAAGTGAACACTGAAGCTTTCTTT.

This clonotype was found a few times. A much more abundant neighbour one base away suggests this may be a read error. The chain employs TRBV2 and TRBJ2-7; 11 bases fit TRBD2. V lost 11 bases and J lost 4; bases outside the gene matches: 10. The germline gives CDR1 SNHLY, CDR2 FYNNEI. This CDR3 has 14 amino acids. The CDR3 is CAGTPTSGVYEQYF. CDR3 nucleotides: TGTGCCGGCACCCCGACTAGCGGGGTTTACGAGCAGTACTTC. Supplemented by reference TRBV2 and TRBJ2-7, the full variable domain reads EPEVTQTPSHQVTQMGQEVILRCVPISNHLYFYWYRQILGQKVEFLVSFYNNEISEKSEIFDDQFSVERPDGSNFTLKIRSTKLEDSAMYFCAGTPTSGVYEQYFGPGTRLTVT.